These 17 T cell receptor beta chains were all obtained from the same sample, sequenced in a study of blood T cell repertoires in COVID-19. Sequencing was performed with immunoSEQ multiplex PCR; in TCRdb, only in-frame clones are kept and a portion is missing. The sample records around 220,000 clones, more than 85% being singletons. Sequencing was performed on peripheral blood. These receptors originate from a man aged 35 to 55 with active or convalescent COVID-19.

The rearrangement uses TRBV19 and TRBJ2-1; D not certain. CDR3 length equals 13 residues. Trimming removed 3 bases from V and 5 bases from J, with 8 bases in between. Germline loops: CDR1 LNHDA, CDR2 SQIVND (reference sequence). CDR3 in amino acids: CASSISRNNEQFF. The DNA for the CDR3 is TGTGCCAGTAGTATTTCGCGGAACAATGAGCAGTTCTTC.

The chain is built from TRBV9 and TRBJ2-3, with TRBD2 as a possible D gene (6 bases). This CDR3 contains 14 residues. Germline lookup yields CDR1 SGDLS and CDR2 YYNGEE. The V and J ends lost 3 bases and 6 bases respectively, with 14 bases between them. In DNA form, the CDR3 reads TGTGCCAGCAGCGGGACTATTCTGGGCGATACGCAGTATTTT. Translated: CASSGTILGDTQYF.

The CDR3 DNA reads TGTGCCAGCAGTGTGTCGTTTAGCGGGAGTGGGGATACGCAGTATTTT. Its translation: CASSVSFSGSGDTQYF. The chain carries TRBV2 and TRBJ2-3, with 9 bases identical to TRBD2. The trim removed 4 bases at V and 6 bases at J, leaving 11 bases unmatched. Per germline, CDR1 SNHLY and CDR2 FYNNEI. This CDR3 region has 16 residues.

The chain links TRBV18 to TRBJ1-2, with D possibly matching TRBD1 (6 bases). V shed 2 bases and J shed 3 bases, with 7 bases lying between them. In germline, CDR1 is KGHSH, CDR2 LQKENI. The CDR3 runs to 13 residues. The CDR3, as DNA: TGTGCCAGCTCACCAAACAGGGACTATGGCTACACCTTC. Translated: CASSPNRDYGYTF.

The CDR3 sequence: CASSLPRGSVGEQFF. The CDR3 DNA follows: TGCGCCAGCAGCTTGCCGCGGGGGAGTGTGGGTGAGCAGTTCTTC. This rearrangement joins TRBV5-1 to TRBJ2-1; 7 bases fit TRBD2. The J segment lost 9 bases and the V segment lost 1 base, leaving 10 bases of the junction unmatched. The germline V gene has CDR1 SGHRS and CDR2 YFSETQ. The CDR3 is made up of 15 amino acids.

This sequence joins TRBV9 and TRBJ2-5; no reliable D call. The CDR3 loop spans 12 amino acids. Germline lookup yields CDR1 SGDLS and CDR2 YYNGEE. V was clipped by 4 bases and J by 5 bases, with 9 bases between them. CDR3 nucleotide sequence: TGTGCCAGCAGCCCCCAAGAGGAGACCCAGTACTTC. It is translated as CASSPQEETQYF.

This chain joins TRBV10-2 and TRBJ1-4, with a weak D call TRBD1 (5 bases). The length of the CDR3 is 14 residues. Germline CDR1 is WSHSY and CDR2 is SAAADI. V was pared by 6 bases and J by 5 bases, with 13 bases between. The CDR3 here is CASSPGDGNEKLFF. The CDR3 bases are TGCGCCAGCAGCCCGGGGGACGGGAATGAAAAACTGTTTTTT.

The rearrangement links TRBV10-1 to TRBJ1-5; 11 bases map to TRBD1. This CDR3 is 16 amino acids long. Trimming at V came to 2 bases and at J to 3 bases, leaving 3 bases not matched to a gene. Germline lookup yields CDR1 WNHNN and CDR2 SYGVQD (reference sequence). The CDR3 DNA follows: TGCGCCAGCAGTGAGCGGACAGGGGGCATCAATCAGCCCCAGCATTTT. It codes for CASSERTGGINQPQHF.

The CDR3 DNA sequence: TGCAGCGTAGGACAGGGGGCAAGTGAAGCTTTCTTT. This sequence encodes CSVGQGASEAFF. The rearrangement links TRBV29-1 to TRBJ1-1; 11 bases map to TRBD1. CDR1 is SQVTM, CDR2 ANQGSEA, per germline. The CDR3 has 12 residues. The trim removed 6 bases at V and 7 bases at J, leaving 4 bases unmatched. The full variable domain, with the rest looked up from reference TRBV29-1 and TRBJ1-1, is SAVISQKPSRDICQRGTSLTIQCQVDSQVTMMFWYRQQPGQSLTLIATANQGSEATYESGFVIDKFPISRPNLTFSTLTVSNMSPEDSSIYLCSVGQGASEAFFGQGTRLTVV.

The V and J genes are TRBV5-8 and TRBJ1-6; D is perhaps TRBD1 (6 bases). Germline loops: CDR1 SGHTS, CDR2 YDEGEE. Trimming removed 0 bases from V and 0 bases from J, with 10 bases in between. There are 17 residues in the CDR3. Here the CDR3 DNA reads TGTGCCAGCAGCTTGGCAGGGGCGAGCTCCTATAATTCACCCCTCCACTTT. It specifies CASSLAGASSYNSPLHF.

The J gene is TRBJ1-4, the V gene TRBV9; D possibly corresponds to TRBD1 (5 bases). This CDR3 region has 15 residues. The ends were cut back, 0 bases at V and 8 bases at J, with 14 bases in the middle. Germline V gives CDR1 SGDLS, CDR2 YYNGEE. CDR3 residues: CASSVGGRDYEKLFF. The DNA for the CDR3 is TGTGCCAGCAGCGTAGGGGGCAGGGATTACGAAAAACTGTTTTTT.

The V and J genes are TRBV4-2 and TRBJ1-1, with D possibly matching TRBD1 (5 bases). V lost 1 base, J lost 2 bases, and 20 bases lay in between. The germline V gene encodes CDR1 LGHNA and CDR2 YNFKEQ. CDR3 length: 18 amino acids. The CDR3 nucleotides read TGTGCCAGCAGCCAAGTTGAGGCAGCCCGGGGGATCAACACTGAAGCTTTCTTT. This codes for CASSQVEAARGINTEAFF.

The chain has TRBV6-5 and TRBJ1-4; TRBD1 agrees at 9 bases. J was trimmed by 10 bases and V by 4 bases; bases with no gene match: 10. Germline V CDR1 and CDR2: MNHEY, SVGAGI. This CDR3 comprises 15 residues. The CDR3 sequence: CASSLTGGIAGKLFF. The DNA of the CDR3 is TGTGCCAGCAGTTTGACAGGGGGTATTGCTGGAAAACTGTTTTTT.

CDR3 bases: TGTGCCAGCAGCCTAATACAGGGGATCTCGGATGGCTACACCTTC. Protein sequence: CASSLIQGISDGYTF. V usage is TRBV7-8 and J usage is TRBJ1-2; 7 nucleotides line up with TRBD1. The CDR3 covers 15 residues. V gave up 5 bases and J gave up 6 bases; unmatched junction bases: 12. Germline V lookup: CDR1 SGHVS, CDR2 FQNEAQ.

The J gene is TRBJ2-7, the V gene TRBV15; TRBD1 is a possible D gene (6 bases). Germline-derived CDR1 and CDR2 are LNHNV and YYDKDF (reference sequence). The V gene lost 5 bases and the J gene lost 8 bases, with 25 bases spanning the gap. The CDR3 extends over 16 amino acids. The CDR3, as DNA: TGTGCCACCAGCGATTCAGGGGACCCCCTCGTAAGCAAGCAGTACTTC. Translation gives CATSDSGDPLVSKQYF. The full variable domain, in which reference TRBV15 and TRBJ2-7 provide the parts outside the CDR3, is DAMVIQNPRYQVTQFGKPVTLSCSQTLNHNVMYWYQQKSSQAPKLLFHYYDKDFNNEADTPDNFQSRRPNTSFCFLDIRSPGLGDTAMYLCATSDSGDPLVSKQYFGPGTRLTVT.

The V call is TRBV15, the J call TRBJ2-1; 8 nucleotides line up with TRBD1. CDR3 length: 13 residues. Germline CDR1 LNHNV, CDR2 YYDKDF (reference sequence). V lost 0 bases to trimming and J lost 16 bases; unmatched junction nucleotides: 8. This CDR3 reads CATSRDQRTGNFF. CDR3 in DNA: TGTGCCACCAGCAGAGATCAACGGACAGGGAATTTCTTC.

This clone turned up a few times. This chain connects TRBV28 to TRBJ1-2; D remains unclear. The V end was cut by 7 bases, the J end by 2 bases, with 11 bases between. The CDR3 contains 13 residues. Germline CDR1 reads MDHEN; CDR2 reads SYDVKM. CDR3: CASTLRRNYGYTF. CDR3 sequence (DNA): TGTGCCAGCACTCTGAGGCGGAACTATGGCTACACCTTC.